This TCR beta chain was obtained from a study of T cell changes during pregnancy in multiple sclerosis (dated by TCRdb to between 2019 and 2020). For the study in its entirety: Changes in the T cell repertoire over the course of pregnancy were examined in this study in women with multiple sclerosis.

As to this clone: The antigen it binds to is not known. One base away there is no much larger clone; base qualities are not given.

The method was the immunoSEQ multiplex PCR assay. Not all clones reach the TCRdb copy of this immuneACCESS table, which keeps in-frame sequences only. Checked studies attribute under half of the gap to unresolved V genes and leave the rest unexplained. Counted in this sample were more than 85,000 clones; over 85% of them appeared once. The ten top clones hold around 1.7% of the sample. From a lookup of the germline V gene, CDR1 and CDR2 are SNHLY and FYNNEI. The CDR3 covers 14 residues, taking in both the cysteine and the phenylalanine. The read is trimmed to its CDR3 DNA, 42 bases read in frame from base 1. V is cut by 6 bases and J by 0 bases, and the space between the germline ends is 11 bases.

Sequenced material: peripheral blood, taken after pregnancy. This TCR was sampled from a female donor in good health, enrolled as a control in a pregnancy study. Recombination connected TRBV2 to TRBJ1-1; the D gene assignment is ambiguous. CDR3 reads: CASSRDILNTEAFF. The DNA sequence is given as TGTGCCAGCAGCCGAGATATACTGAACACTGAAGCTTTCTTT.